This record looks at one T cell receptor (beta chain) sequence and its context. Its antigen is unknown. The entry originates in a study of CD8 T cells in ankylosing spondylitis. General study results and limits: A TCR beta motif made of about 8 highly homologous variants seemed typical of ankylosing spondylitis blood. Within matched ankylosing spondylitis synovial fluid, disease-linked clones were reportedly significantly enriched.

Germline V gene data show CDR1 as SNHLY and CDR2 as FYNNEI. The V end lost 2 bases, the J end lost 4 bases, and 6 bases lay between the germline ends. The CDR3 has 13 residues. In making TCR beta libraries, quantitative 5'-RACE with molecular barcodes was used. Via MiXCR, TCRdb re-called the 5' RACE reads, giving one row per CDR3 protein. The sample holds tens of thousands of distinct CDR3 sequences; approximately 30% are singletons and the top ten take less than 60%. The receptor was derived from a male donor with ankylosing spondylitis or in good health (not recorded which). The gene calls are TRBV2 and TRBJ1-5; unclear D gene. Sequenced material: blood, either unsorted or a sorted T cell fraction (not recorded which). The CDR3 nucleotides are TGTGCCAGCAGTGAAAGTGGGAATCAGCCCCAGCATTTT. Amino acids: CASSESGNQPQHF.